Sequencing of this T cell receptor (beta chain) was carried out in a study of blood T cell repertoires in COVID-19. At the level of the study: The United States, Italy and Spain provided the acute and convalescent COVID-19 samples. PBMCs, B-cell-depleted T cells, or T cells were the source of the cDNA or gDNA that made up the material.

This CDR3 comprises 11 residues. V was trimmed by 2 bases and J by 5 bases, leaving 6 bases between them. The V gene's germline CDR1 is SQVTM and CDR2 ANQGSEA. To note about this clone: This CDR3 is also generated by other DNA sequences in the sample.

Generated by immunoSEQ multiplex PCR, the TCRdb table keeps only in-frame clones and is missing some. Of 260,000 or so clones listed, approximately 85% were seen once; the top ten hold 9% to 9.5%. The chain is built from TRBV29-1 and TRBJ1-2; D gene unclear. The sample consisted of peripheral blood. The clonotype was recovered from a man between 18 and 29 years old with active or convalescent COVID-19. CDR3 sequence (DNA): TGCAGCGTTGAAACGGGTTATGGCTACACCTTC. Translated: CSVETGYGYTF.